The 16 T cell receptor beta chains below come from one sample, sequenced in a study of brain metastases from non-small cell lung cancer. Repertoires were generated with immunoSEQ multiplex PCR, while TCRdb's copy carries only in-frame clones and drops some. The table records about 330 clones, approximately 94% of them present only once. Specimen: tissue from a brain metastasis. The receptors were sampled from a donor at least 40 years old with non-small cell lung cancer.

This chain joins TRBV28 and TRBJ1-1; D uncertain. Looked up from germline, CDR1 is MDHEN and CDR2 is SYDVKM. Trimming removed 6 bases from V and 2 bases from J, with 13 bases in between. This CDR3 is 14 amino acids long. CDR3 region: CASSVAVRNTEAFF. CDR3 sequence (DNA): TGTGCCAGCAGCGTAGCGGTCAGAAACACTGAAGCTTTCTTT.

This clone was picked up a small number of times. J is TRBJ1-2 and V is TRBV18, with D perhaps TRBD1 (6 bases). This CDR3 has 15 residues. CDR1 is KGHSH, CDR2 LQKENI, per germline. Trimming cost V 0 bases and J 0 bases, with 8 bases left between them. The CDR3 loop reads CASSPPRGTNYGYTF. The CDR3 DNA is TGTGCCAGCTCACCACCCAGGGGTACTAACTATGGCTACACCTTC.

V usage is TRBV4-1 and J usage is TRBJ2-2; a weak D match, TRBD1 (6 bases). CDR1 is MGHRA, CDR2 YSYEKL, per germline. The CDR3 contains 16 residues. V shed 6 bases and J shed 0 bases, with 14 bases lying between them. The CDR3 DNA is TGCGCCAGCAGTCGGATGGGGGCCCCGAACACCGGGGAGCTGTTTTTT. It encodes CASSRMGAPNTGELFF.

The chain combines TRBV7-2 with TRBJ1-1; D gene unclear. Trimming pared 4 bases from V and 0 bases from J, leaving 12 bases between. This CDR3 spans 15 amino acids. Germline lookup yields CDR1 SGHTA and CDR2 FQGNSA. CDR3 protein: CASSSAGNMNTEAFF. CDR3 nucleotide sequence: TGTGCCAGCAGCTCTGCTGGGAACATGAACACTGAAGCTTTCTTT.

The gene calls are TRBV6-6 and TRBJ1-2, with 9 bases that match TRBD1. Per the germline V gene, CDR1 is MNHNY and CDR2 is SVGAGI (reference sequence). The CDR3 contains 15 residues. V lost 0 bases, J lost 4 bases, and 3 bases stayed unmatched. CDR3 loop: CASSYSRDRAYGYTF. The CDR3 DNA sequence: TGTGCCAGCAGTTACTCGAGGGACAGGGCCTATGGCTACACCTTC.

The chain couples TRBV6-2 or TRBV6-3 to TRBJ2-1; TRBD2 aligns across 11 bases. CDR3 length equals 18 residues. V trimming: 4 bases; J trimming: 5 bases; junction bases outside the gene matches: 13. Germline V CDR1 and CDR2: MNHEY, SVGEGT. The CDR3 coding sequence is TGTGCCAGCAGTTCCCTCAGCATAGGGACTAGCGGTGACAATGAGCAGTTCTTC. It translates to CASSSLSIGTSGDNEQFF.

This clone was seen only once. J is TRBJ1-1 and V is TRBV6-1, with D tentatively TRBD1 (5 bases). Germline V lookup: CDR1 MNHNS, CDR2 SASEGT. There are 13 residues in the CDR3. Trimming removed 2 bases from V and 3 bases from J, with 7 bases in between. This CDR3 reads CASSEWGDTEAFF. CDR3 nucleotides: TGTGCCAGCAGTGAATGGGGGGACACTGAAGCTTTCTTT.

This chain's CDR3 is CATSRDLPTDPGNTIYF. CDR3 in DNA: TGTGCCACCAGCAGAGATCTCCCGACCGACCCTGGAAACACCATATATTTT. The chain is built from TRBV15 and TRBJ1-3; D is unclear. CDR1 and CDR2 from the germline V gene are LNHNV and YYDKDF (reference sequence). This CDR3 contains 17 residues. V was shortened by 0 bases and J by 2 bases, with 14 bases between the two germline ends. The full variable domain, with the rest looked up from reference TRBV15 and TRBJ1-3, is DAMVIQNPRYQVTQFGKPVTLSCSQTLNHNVMYWYQQKSSQAPKLLFHYYDKDFNNEADTPDNFQSRRPNTSFCFLDIRSPGLGDTAMYLCATSRDLPTDPGNTIYFGEGSWLTVV.

V is TRBV24-1 and J is TRBJ1-4, with 9 positions matching TRBD1. V was clipped by 4 bases and J by 7 bases; unmatched bases: 9. This CDR3 has 16 residues. Germline lookup yields CDR1 KGHDR and CDR2 SFDVKD. CDR3 residues: CATSDPSGTGTEKLFF. The CDR3 DNA is TGTGCCACCAGTGACCCCTCCGGGACAGGGACTGAAAAACTGTTTTTT.

This clone was seen once. The V and J genes are TRBV6-5 and TRBJ2-7; D possibly corresponds to TRBD1 (6 bases). CDR1 is MNHEY, CDR2 SVGAGI, per germline. With 6 bases removed from V and 2 bases from J, the gap between germline ends came to 14 bases. The CDR3 totals 14 residues. The CDR3 region has the DNA TGTGCCAGCAGCCCCGCAGGGGCAACCTACGAGCAGTACTTC. Encoded protein: CASSPAGATYEQYF.

The CDR3 spells CASSPTSNTEAFF. The CDR3 coding sequence is TGTGCCAGCTCACCCACCTCTAACACTGAAGCTTTCTTT. J is TRBJ1-1 and V is TRBV18; D is uncertain. The CDR3 is 13 residues long. Trimming cost V 3 bases and J 2 bases, with 7 bases left between them. Germline V CDR1 and CDR2: KGHSH, LQKENI.

This sequence joins TRBV20-1 and TRBJ2-7; possibly TRBD2 for D (5 bases). V was trimmed by 3 bases and J by 5 bases, leaving 8 bases between them. This CDR3 is built from 11 residues. Germline CDR1 and CDR2: DFQATT and SNEGSKA (reference sequence). For the CDR3, the DNA is TGCAGTGCTAGCTCCGGGAACGAGCAGTACTTC. Protein sequence: CSASSGNEQYF.

The chain joins TRBV15 to TRBJ2-1, with 10 positions matching TRBD2. Germline loops: CDR1 LNHNV, CDR2 YYDKDF (reference sequence). The CDR3 covers 16 residues. V lost 0 bases to trimming and J lost 4 bases; unmatched junction nucleotides: 3. CDR3 sequence (DNA): TGTGCCACCAGCAGAGATACTAGCGGGACTTACAATGAGCAGTTCTTC. Residues: CATSRDTSGTYNEQFF.

This chain uses TRBV7-8 with TRBJ2-3; the D is unclear. The CDR3 runs to 16 residues. V lost 1 base and J 0 bases, leaving 11 bases between the germline ends. From germline, CDR1 is SGHVS and CDR2 FQNEAQ. Here the CDR3 reads CASSLGGRASTDTQYF. The CDR3 region has the DNA TGTGCCAGCAGCTTAGGGGGTCGTGCTAGCACAGATACGCAGTATTTT.

V is TRBV20-1 and J is TRBJ1-1; TRBD1 might be the D (6 bases). The CDR3 covers 11 residues. Germline assignment: CDR1 DFQATT and CDR2 SNEGSKA (reference sequence). Trimming removed 0 bases from V and 12 bases from J, with 11 bases in between. The CDR3 reads CSARDRGRTFF. The CDR3 DNA sequence: TGCAGTGCTAGAGACAGGGGTAGGACTTTCTTT.

Only one count was recorded for this clone. This chain joins TRBV7-6 and TRBJ2-1; the D is unclear. V lost 5 bases and J lost 7, with 15 bases in between. This CDR3 is 14 amino acids long. Germline V gene data show CDR1 as SGHVS and CDR2 as FNYEAQ. As DNA, the CDR3 is TGTGCCAGCAGCACTGAACAGAGTTCAAATGAGCAGTTCTTC. Protein sequence: CASSTEQSSNEQFF.